This TCR beta chain was observed in a study of OX40 agonist ivuxolimab in advanced cancers. Study background: Patients were given ivuxolimab, an antibody that agonizes OX40 (CD134).

This CDR3 region has 13 residues. Trimming shortened V by 0 bases and J by 4 bases, and 5 bases separated the two germline ends. Germline V gene lookup returns CDR1 SGHDT and CDR2 YYEEEE. The repertoire was sequenced with immunoSEQ multiplex PCR; TCRdb's copy has only in-frame clones and lacks some. The data show some 23,000 clones, around 81% seen once. This material consisted of CD4+ or CD8+ T cells sorted from blood, taken in a trial of the OX40 agonist ivuxolimab. V and J are TRBV5-6 and TRBJ2-1, with D unclear. This TCR was recovered from an adult with an advanced solid tumor such as melanoma, head and neck, liver or kidney cancer. The CDR3 nucleotides are TGTGCCAGCAGCTTGGCCCGGTACAATGAGCAGTTCTTC. This encodes CASSLARYNEQFF.